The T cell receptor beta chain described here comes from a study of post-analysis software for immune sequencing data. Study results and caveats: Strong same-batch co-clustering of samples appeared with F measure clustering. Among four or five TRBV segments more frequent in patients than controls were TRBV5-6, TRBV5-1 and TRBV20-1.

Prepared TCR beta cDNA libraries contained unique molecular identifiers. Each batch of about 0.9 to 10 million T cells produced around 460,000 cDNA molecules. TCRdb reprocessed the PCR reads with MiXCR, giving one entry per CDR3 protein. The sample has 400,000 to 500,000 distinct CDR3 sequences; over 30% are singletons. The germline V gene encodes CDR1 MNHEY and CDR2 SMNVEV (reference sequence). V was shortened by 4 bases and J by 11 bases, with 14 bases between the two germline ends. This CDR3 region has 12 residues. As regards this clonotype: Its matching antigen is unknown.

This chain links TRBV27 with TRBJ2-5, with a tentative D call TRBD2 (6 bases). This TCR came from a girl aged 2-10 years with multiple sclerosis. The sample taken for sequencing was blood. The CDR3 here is CASSSPTGEQYF. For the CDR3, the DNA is TGTGCCAGCAGTTCACCTACGGGGGAGCAGTACTTC.